The 4 T cell receptor beta chains below come from one sample, sequenced in a study of T cells expressing NK-cell markers (TCRdb year 2020). Library method: 5' RACE. The sequencer was an Illumina HiSeq 2000. After reprocessing by TCRdb, each CDR3 protein sequence is one entry, and no DNA is given. This sample's table lists a few hundred thousand distinct CDR3 sequences. Roughly 5.5% of the sample is in the top ten clones. Sequences were obtained from blood T cells: a sorted CD56 or NKG2C T cell subset, CD4+ or CD8+ T cells, or bulk PBMC T cells (not recorded which). These receptors all stem from a man between 18 and 69 years old in good health.

The rearrangement uses TRBV7-2 and TRBJ2-1; the D call from TCRdb, TRBD1, cannot be confirmed without DNA. CDR1 is SGHTA, CDR2 FQGNSA, per germline. The CDR3 length is 14 residues. CDR3 protein: CASSLGSGGGEQFF.

The CDR3 reads CASILGLAGVSEQFF. The chain recombines TRBV6-1 with TRBJ2-1; TCRdb selects TRBD2, and the lack of DNA leaves this call unchecked. This CDR3 has 15 amino acids. CDR1 MNHNS and CDR2 SASEGT come from the germline V gene.

The V gene is TRBV20-1, the J gene TRBJ2-5; lacking DNA, the TRBD1 call made by TCRdb goes unchecked. This CDR3 spans 14 amino acids. Looked up from germline, CDR1 is DFQATT and CDR2 is SNEGSKA (reference sequence). CDR3: CSAMVGAAGETQYF.

The chain recombines TRBV7-2 with TRBJ2-3; no DNA is available, so the TRBD2 call from TCRdb remains unchecked. The CDR3 loop spans 14 amino acids. Germline V gives CDR1 SGHTA, CDR2 FQGNSA. CDR3 in amino acids: CASSSGTPSRTQYF.